Below, 15 T cell receptor beta chains from the same sample are listed, as sequenced in a study of shared clonotypes between healthy human individuals. Sequencing was performed with immunoSEQ multiplex PCR; in TCRdb, only in-frame clones are kept and a portion is missing. The sample lists over a million clones; roughly 98.5% were seen once. Sequencing input: naive CD4+ T cells sorted from blood. The sample's subset: CD45RA+ positively selected. The source of these receptors is a young man in good health.

V gene TRBV7-2 combines with J gene TRBJ2-7; 8 bases match TRBD2. The trim removed 1 base at V and 4 bases at J, leaving 15 bases unmatched. This CDR3 region has 18 residues. From germline, CDR1 is SGHTA and CDR2 FQGNSA. CDR3 DNA sequence: TGTGCCAGCAGCTTAGTTTACCCCGCGAGCGGGAGTTCTTACGAGCAGTACTTC. Its protein is CASSLVYPASGSSYEQYF.

The chain combines TRBV2 with TRBJ1-1, with TRBD1 matching 8 bases. The trim removed 9 bases at V and 2 bases at J, leaving 5 bases unmatched. The germline CDR1 and CDR2 sequences are SNHLY and FYNNEI. This CDR3 has 13 amino acids. The CDR3 DNA is TGTGCCAGTCCGGGACAGGCTAACACTGAAGCTTTCTTT. Translated: CASPGQANTEAFF.

V and J are TRBV27 and TRBJ2-7, with D hard to call. There are 12 residues in the CDR3. The germline V and J ends were trimmed by 3 bases and 6 bases, with 9 bases remaining between them. CDR1 is MNHEY, CDR2 SMNVEV, per germline (reference sequence). The CDR3 DNA sequence: TGTGCCAGCAGTTTCCTCGACCGCGAGCAGTACTTC. As protein: CASSFLDREQYF.

The J gene is TRBJ1-3, the V gene TRBV4-3, with D possibly matching TRBD1 (6 bases). The V and J ends lost 3 bases and 4 bases respectively, with 16 bases between them. Germline loops: CDR1 LGHNA, CDR2 YSLEER. The CDR3 consists of 16 residues. The CDR3 region is CASSQNTGSRGNTIYF. Written as DNA, the CDR3 is TGCGCCAGCAGCCAGAATACAGGGTCGCGCGGAAACACCATATATTTT.

The chain has TRBV5-1 and TRBJ2-3; D unresolved. V gave up 4 bases and J gave up 4 bases, with 10 bases separating them. Germline V gene data show CDR1 as SGHRS and CDR2 as YFSETQ. The CDR3 has 13 amino acids. The DNA for the CDR3 is TGCGCCAGCAGCCTGATTCCCGCAGATACGCAGTATTTT. It codes for CASSLIPADTQYF.

This clone came up once. The rearrangement links TRBV5-1 to TRBJ2-5; 12 positions match TRBD2. The trim removed 1 base at V and 5 bases at J, leaving 3 bases unmatched. CDR3 length: 15 amino acids. Germline CDR1 is SGHRS and CDR2 is YFSETQ. DNA for the CDR3: TGCGCCAGCAGCTTGTTTACTAGCGGGAGGGAGACCCAGTACTTC. As protein: CASSLFTSGRETQYF.

The V and J genes are TRBV2 and TRBJ1-5, with D possibly TRBD1 on 5 matching bases. V was clipped by 4 bases and J by 3 bases, with 10 bases between them. CDR3 length: 14 residues. CDR1 and CDR2 from the germline V gene are SNHLY and FYNNEI. CDR3: CASSGLGVNQPQHF. The DNA for the CDR3 is TGTGCCAGCAGTGGGCTGGGGGTCAATCAGCCCCAGCATTTT.

The genes are TRBV7-3 and TRBJ2-3; D unclear. Germline lookup yields CDR1 SGHTA and CDR2 FQGTGA. Trimming left V 1 base short and J 4 bases short, with 6 bases between. The CDR3 is 13 amino acids. The CDR3 is CASSLNRADTQYF. The DNA of the CDR3 is TGTGCCAGCAGCTTAAACAGAGCAGATACGCAGTATTTT.

The chain uses TRBV7-2 and TRBJ2-3; D unclear. The CDR3 covers 14 residues. Per germline, CDR1 SGHTA and CDR2 FQGNSA. The V gene lost 1 base and the J gene lost 1 base, with 6 bases spanning the gap. CDR3 protein: CASSLGVGTDTQYF. CDR3 nucleotide sequence: TGTGCCAGCAGCTTAGGAGTGGGCACAGATACGCAGTATTTT. Filled out from reference TRBV7-2 and TRBJ2-3, the complete variable domain reads GAGVSQSPSNKVTEKGKDVELRCDPISGHTALYWYRQSLGQGLEFLIYFQGNSAPDKSGLPSDRFSAERTGGSVSTLTIQRTQQEDSAVYLCASSLGVGTDTQYFGPGTRLTVL.

The CDR3 region has the DNA TGTGCCAGCAGCCGGGCCGGTGCCTACGAGCAGTACTTC. Translating it yields CASSRAGAYEQYF. The chain employs TRBV7-9 and TRBJ2-7; D unclear. CDR1 is SEHNR, CDR2 FQNEAQ, per germline (reference sequence). The CDR3 is made up of 13 amino acids. V shed 5 bases and J shed 2 bases, with 10 bases lying between them.

This rearrangement joins TRBV29-1 to TRBJ1-5; D possibly corresponds to TRBD1 (5 bases). The CDR3 runs 13 residues. V was trimmed by 7 bases and J by 2 bases, leaving 12 bases between them. Germline V gene data show CDR1 as SQVTM and CDR2 as ANQGSEA. CDR3 residues: CSAGADRNQPQHF. CDR3 bases: TGCAGCGCCGGGGCCGACCGCAATCAGCCCCAGCATTTT.

The chain uses TRBV5-1 and TRBJ2-2; 9 bases agree with TRBD1. Germline V gene lookup returns CDR1 SGHRS and CDR2 YFSETQ. The CDR3 is 14 residues long. V shed 3 bases, J shed 4 bases, and the junction held 1 base outside the gene matches. CDR3 in DNA: TGCGCCAGCAGCTCACAGGGGGCCACCGGGGAGCTGTTTTTT. Translation: CASSSQGATGELFF.

This chain links TRBV7-8 with TRBJ2-2; D tentatively fits TRBD1 or TRBD2 (5 bases each). CDR1 SGHVS and CDR2 FQNEAQ come from the germline V gene. Trimming removed 1 base at V and 6 bases at J, with 9 bases between. The CDR3 is 14 amino acids. CDR3 sequence reads: CASSLVTGPGELFF. The CDR3 nucleotides read TGTGCCAGCAGCTTAGTAACGGGACCCGGGGAGCTGTTTTTT.

The chain couples TRBV19 to TRBJ2-1; 10 bases align to TRBD2. V lost 3 bases to trimming and J lost 15 bases; unmatched junction nucleotides: 11. Germline V gives CDR1 LNHDA, CDR2 SQIVND (reference sequence). This CDR3 is built from 14 residues. CDR3 in amino acids: CASSIKAGGSYTFF. DNA of the CDR3: TGTGCCAGTAGTATTAAAGCGGGAGGGTCTTATACGTTCTTC.

This chain joins TRBV9 and TRBJ1-3; D is perhaps TRBD1 (5 bases). V dropped 3 bases and J dropped 1 base, with 17 bases sitting between them. Germline V gene data show CDR1 as SGDLS and CDR2 as YYNGEE. This CDR3 is built from 17 residues. The CDR3 here is CASSETAAALSGNTIYF. Written as DNA, the CDR3 is TGTGCCAGCAGCGAGACAGCTGCTGCACTTTCTGGAAACACCATATATTTT.